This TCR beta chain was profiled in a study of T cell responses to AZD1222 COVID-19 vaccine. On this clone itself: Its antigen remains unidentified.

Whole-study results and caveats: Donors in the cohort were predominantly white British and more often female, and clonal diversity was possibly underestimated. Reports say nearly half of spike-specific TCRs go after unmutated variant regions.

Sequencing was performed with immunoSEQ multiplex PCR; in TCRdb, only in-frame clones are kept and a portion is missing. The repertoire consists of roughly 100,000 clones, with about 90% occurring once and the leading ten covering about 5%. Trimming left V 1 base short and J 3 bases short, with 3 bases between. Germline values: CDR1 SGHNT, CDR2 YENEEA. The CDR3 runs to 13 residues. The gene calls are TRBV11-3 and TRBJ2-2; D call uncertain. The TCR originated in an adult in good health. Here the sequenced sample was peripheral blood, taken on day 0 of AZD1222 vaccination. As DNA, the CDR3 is TGTGCCAGCAGCTTAGGGTACACCGGGGAGCTGTTTTTT. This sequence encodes CASSLGYTGELFF. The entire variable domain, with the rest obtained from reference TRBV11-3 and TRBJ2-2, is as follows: EAGVVQSPRYKIIEKKQPVAFWCNPISGHNTLYWYLQNLGQGPELLIRYENEEAVDDSQLPKDRFSAERLKGVDSTLKIQPAELGDSAVYLCASSLGYTGELFFGEGSRLTVL.